The T cell receptor beta chain described here comes from a study of blood T cell repertoires in COVID-19. Across the study: From the United States, Italy and Spain came samples of acute and convalescent COVID-19. T cells, B-cell-depleted T cells, or PBMCs provided the cDNA or gDNA that served as material.

Methods used by the authors: Amplification with reference gene primers provided the estimates of nucleated cell counts. This table comes from immunoSEQ multiplex PCR, and its TCRdb copy is limited to in-frame clones, with some not included. V, J and clone size reflect that table, while D and trimming were determined from the DNA. The data hold roughly 230,000 clones, with roughly 83% observed a single time. V was pared by 6 bases and J by 6 bases, with 14 bases between. The CDR3 loop spans 13 amino acids. The clonotype comes from a woman in her fifties or sixties with acute or convalescent COVID-19. The sequenced sample was peripheral blood. J is TRBJ1-1 and V is TRBV12-3 or TRBV12-4, with D possibly being TRBD1 (6 bases). For the CDR3, the DNA is TGTGCCAGCAGGGACGCAGGGGCCGCTGAAGCTTTCTTT. Its translation: CASRDAGAAEAFF.